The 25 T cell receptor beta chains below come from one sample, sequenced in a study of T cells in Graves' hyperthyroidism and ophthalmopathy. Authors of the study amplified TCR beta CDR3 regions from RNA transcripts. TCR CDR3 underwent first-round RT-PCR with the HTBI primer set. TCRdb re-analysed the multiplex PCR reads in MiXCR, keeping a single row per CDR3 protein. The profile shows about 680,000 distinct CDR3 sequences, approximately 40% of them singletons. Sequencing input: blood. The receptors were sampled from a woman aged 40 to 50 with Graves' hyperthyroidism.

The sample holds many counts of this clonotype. CDR3 coding DNA: TGTGCCAGCAGCCGAATACAAGAGACCCAGTACTTC. Amino acids: CASSRIQETQYF. This chain links TRBV7-8 with TRBJ2-5; no definite D call. CDR1 SGHVS and CDR2 FQNEAQ come from the germline V gene. The CDR3 covers 12 residues. V was shortened by 5 bases and J by 2 bases, with 6 bases between the two germline ends.

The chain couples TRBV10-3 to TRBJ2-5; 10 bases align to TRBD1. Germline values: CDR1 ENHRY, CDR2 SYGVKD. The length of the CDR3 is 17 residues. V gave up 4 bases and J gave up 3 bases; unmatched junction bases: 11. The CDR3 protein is CAISALPPGQGKETQYF. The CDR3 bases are TGTGCCATCAGTGCCCTCCCACCGGGACAGGGGAAAGAGACCCAGTACTTC.

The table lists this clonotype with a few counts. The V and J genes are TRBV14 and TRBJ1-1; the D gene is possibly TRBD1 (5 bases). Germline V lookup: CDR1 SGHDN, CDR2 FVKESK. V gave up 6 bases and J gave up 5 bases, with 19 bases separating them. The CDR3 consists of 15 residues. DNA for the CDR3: TGTGCCAGCAGTCAAACCCCGACCGAGGGGACTGAAGCTTTCTTT. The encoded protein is CASSQTPTEGTEAFF.

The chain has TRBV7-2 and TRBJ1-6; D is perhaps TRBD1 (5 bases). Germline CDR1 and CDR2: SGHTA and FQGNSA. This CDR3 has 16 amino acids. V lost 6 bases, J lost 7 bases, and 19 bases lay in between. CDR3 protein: CASSYSRGVLNSPLHF. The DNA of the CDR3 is TGTGCCAGCAGTTACTCGCGGGGGGTCCTGAATTCACCCCTCCACTTT. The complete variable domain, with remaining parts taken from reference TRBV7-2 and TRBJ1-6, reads GAGVSQSPSNKVTEKGKDVELRCDPISGHTALYWYRQSLGQGLEFLIYFQGNSAPDKSGLPSDRFSAERTGGSVSTLTIQRTQQEDSAVYLCASSYSRGVLNSPLHFGNGTRLTVT.

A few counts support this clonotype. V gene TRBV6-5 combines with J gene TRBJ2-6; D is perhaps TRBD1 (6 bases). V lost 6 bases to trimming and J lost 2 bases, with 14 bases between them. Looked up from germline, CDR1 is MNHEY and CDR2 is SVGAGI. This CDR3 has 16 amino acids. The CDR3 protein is CASRQGGVAGANVLTF. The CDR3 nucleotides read TGTGCCAGCAGACAAGGGGGAGTCGCTGGGGCCAACGTCCTGACTTTC.

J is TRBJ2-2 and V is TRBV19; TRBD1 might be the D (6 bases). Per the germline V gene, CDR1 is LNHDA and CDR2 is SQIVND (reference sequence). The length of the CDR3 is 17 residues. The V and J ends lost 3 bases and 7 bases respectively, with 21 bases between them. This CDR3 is CASSIQGQADVFGELFF. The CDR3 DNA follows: TGTGCCAGTAGTATCCAGGGGCAAGCAGATGTGTTCGGGGAGCTGTTTTTT.

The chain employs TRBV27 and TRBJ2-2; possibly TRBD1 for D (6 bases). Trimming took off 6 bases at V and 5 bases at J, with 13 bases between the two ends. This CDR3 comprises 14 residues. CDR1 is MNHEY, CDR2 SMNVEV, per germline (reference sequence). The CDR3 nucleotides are TGTGCCAGCAGAGTTACCGGGACAACCGGGGAGCTGTTTTTT. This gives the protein CASRVTGTTGELFF.

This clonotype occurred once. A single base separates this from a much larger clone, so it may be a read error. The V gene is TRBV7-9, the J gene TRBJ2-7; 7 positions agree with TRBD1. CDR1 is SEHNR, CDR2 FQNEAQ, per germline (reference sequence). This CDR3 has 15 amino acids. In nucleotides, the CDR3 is TGTGCCAGCAGCCCAACCGGGACAGTTACCTACGAGCAGGACTTC. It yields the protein CASSPTGTVTYEQDF.

Here the CDR3 reads CASSLLRTAYEQYF. DNA of the CDR3: TGTGCCAGCAGTTTACTTCGGACTGCGTACGAGCAGTACTTC. The chain has TRBV6-5 and TRBJ2-7; the D gene is possibly TRBD2 (5 bases). This CDR3 has 14 amino acids. The V gene's germline CDR1 is MNHEY and CDR2 SVGAGI. Deletions cut 4 bases from V and 4 bases from J, with 14 bases between.

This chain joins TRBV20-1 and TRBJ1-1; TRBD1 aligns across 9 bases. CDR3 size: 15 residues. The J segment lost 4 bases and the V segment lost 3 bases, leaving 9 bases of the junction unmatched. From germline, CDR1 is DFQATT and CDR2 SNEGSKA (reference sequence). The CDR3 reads CSASLGETGGTEAFF. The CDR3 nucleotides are TGCAGTGCTAGTCTCGGTGAGACAGGGGGCACTGAAGCTTTCTTT.

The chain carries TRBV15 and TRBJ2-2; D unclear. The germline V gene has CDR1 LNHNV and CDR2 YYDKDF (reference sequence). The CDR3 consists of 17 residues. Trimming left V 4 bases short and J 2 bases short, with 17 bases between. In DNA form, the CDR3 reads TGTGCCACCAGCAAGAGATCCTCCCACTCTAACACCGGGGAGCTGTTTTTT. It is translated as CATSKRSSHSNTGELFF.

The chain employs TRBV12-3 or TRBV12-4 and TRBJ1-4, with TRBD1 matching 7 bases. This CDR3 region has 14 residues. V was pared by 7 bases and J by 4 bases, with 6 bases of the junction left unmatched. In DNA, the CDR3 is TGTGCCAGCATTTATGGACAGGTTAATGAAAAACTGTTTTTT. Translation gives CASIYGQVNEKLFF.

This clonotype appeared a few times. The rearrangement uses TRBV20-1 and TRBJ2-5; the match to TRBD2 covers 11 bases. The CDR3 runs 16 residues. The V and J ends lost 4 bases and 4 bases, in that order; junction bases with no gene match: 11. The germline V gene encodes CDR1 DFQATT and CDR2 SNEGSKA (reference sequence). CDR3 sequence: CSAMGLAGGYGETQYF. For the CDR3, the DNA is TGCAGTGCTATGGGGCTAGCGGGAGGATATGGAGAGACCCAGTACTTC.

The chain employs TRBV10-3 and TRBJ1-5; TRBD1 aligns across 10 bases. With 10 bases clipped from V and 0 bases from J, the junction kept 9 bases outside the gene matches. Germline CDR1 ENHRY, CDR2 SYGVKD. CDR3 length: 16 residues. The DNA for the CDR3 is TGTGCCAGCACCAGAGGGACAGGGGCTAGCAATCAGCCCCAGCATTTT. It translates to CASTRGTGASNQPQHF.

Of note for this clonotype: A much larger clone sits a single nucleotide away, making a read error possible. The CDR3 loop is CASSLARGPNPPLHF. Here the CDR3 DNA reads TGTGCCAGCAGCTTAGCTCGGGGTCCTAATCCACCCCTCCACTTT. The chain carries TRBV7-9 and TRBJ1-6; D is unresolved. The CDR3 loop spans 15 amino acids. Germline V gene data show CDR1 as SEHNR and CDR2 as FQNEAQ (reference sequence).

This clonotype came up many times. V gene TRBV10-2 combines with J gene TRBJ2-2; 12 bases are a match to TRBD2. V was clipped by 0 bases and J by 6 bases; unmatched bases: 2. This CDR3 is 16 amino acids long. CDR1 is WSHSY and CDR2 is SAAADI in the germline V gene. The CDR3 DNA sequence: TGCGCCAGCAGTGAGTCTCCTAGCGGGAGGGCCGGGGAGCTGTTTTTT. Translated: CASSESPSGRAGELFF.

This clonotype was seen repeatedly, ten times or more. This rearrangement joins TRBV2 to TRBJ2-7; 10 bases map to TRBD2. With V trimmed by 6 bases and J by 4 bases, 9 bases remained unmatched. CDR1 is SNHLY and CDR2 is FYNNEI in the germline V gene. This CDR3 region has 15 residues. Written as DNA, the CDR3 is TGTGCCAGCAGGAGAGCTAGCGGGAGTCCGTACGAGCAGTACTTC. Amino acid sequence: CASRRASGSPYEQYF.

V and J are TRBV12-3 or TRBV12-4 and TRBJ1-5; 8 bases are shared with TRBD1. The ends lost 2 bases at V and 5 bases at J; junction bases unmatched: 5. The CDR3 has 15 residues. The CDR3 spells CASSLLRGLDQPQHF. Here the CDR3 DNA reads TGTGCCAGCAGTTTACTCAGGGGGCTCGATCAGCCCCAGCATTTT.

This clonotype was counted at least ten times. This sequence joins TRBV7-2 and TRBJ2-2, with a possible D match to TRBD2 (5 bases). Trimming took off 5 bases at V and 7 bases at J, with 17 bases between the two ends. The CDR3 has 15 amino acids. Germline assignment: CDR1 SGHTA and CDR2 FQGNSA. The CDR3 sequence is CASSQSLLAGGELFF. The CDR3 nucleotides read TGTGCCAGCAGCCAATCCCTTCTAGCAGGCGGGGAGCTGTTTTTT.

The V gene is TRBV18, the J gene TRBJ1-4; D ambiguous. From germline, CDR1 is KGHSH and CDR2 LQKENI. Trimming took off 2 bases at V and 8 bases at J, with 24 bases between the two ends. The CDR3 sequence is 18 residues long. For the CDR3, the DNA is TGTGCCAGCTCACCAACCATGGGAACGACGCAAGGGAACGAAAAACTGTTTTTT. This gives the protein CASSPTMGTTQGNEKLFF. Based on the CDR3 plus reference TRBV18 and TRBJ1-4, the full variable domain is NAGVMQNPRHLVRRRGQEARLRCSPMKGHSHVYWYRQLPEEGLKFMVYLQKENIIDESGMPKERFSAEFPKEGPSILRIQQVVRGDSAAYFCASSPTMGTTQGNEKLFFGSGTQLSVL.

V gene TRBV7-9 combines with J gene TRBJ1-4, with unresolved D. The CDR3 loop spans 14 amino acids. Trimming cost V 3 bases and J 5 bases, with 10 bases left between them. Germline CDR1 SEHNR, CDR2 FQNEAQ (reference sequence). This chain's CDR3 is CASSFGHNNEKLFF. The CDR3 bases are TGTGCCAGCAGCTTTGGTCATAACAATGAAAAACTGTTTTTT.

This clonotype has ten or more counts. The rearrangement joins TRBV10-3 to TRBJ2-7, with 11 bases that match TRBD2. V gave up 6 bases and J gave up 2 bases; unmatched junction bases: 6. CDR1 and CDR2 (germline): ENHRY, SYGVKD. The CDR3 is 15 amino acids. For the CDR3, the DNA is TGTGCCATCAGGGGACTAGCGGAAACAGCCTACGAGCAGTACTTC. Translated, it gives CAIRGLAETAYEQYF.

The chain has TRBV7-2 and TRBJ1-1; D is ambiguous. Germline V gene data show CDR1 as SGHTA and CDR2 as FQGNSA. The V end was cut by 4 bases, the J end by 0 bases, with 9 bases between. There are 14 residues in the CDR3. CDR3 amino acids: CASSSRVMNTEAFF. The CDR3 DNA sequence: TGTGCCAGCAGCTCCCGGGTCATGAACACTGAAGCTTTCTTT.

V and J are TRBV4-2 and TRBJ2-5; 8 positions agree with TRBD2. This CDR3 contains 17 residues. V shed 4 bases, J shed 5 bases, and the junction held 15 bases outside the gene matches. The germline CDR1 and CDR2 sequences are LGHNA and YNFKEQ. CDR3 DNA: TGTGCCAGCAGCCCCGCTCAGGCGGGACTAGTGGTTGAGACCCAGTACTTC. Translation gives CASSPAQAGLVVETQYF.

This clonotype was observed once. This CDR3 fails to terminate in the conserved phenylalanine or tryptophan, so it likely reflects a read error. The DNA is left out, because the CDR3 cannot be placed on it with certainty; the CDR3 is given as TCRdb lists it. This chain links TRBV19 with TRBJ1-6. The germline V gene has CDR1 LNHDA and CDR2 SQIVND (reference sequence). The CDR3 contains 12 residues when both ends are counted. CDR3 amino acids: CASSRRLGPSNY.